This record concerns one T cell receptor beta chain sequence. Its antigen is not known. The assay was immunoSEQ multiplex PCR, and TCRdb's table has in-frame clones only and misses some. The table lists fewer than 100,000 clones, roughly 90% of them singletons. This CDR3 has 15 amino acids. From germline, CDR1 is SGHNT and CDR2 YYREEE (reference sequence). Trimming took 4 bases from V and 6 from J, leaving 20 bases between them. This sample was included in a study of T cells in localized non-small cell lung cancer. Study-wide results and caveats: Uninvolved adjacent lung, not tumor, had the highest T cell clonality. Higher blood T cell density tracked longer overall survival. Because researchers sequenced only one region of the tumor, heterogeneity is still possible. Among the top 100 tumor clones, a median approximately 62 appeared in adjacent lung.

The sample consisted of peripheral blood, taken before any cancer treatment. The clonotype comes from a man aged 35-75 years with stage I squamous cell lung carcinoma. This rearrangement joins TRBV5-4 to TRBJ2-7; D tentatively reads TRBD1 or TRBD2 (5 bases each). This CDR3 is CASSPSGARVSEQYF. The CDR3 coding sequence is TGTGCCAGCAGCCCCTCCGGGGCCAGGGTAAGCGAGCAGTACTTC.